Given below is one TCR beta chain in context. Its antigen target is currently unknown. The input lacks base qualities; no much larger clone sits a single base away. The CDR3 regions of human TCRbeta chains were analyzed by immunosequencing. In the authors' own workflow: TCRs in the repertoires were matched against a reference library of SARS-CoV-2-specific TCRs that had been generated with the MIRA antigen-specificity platform. Breadth was defined as the fraction of unique TCRs that were SARS-CoV-2-associated, and depth was defined as the fraction of total T cells that were SARS-CoV-2-associated. Using the MIRA data, each spike-specific TCR was mapped to the spike region that the TCR reacts to and placed in a CD4 or CD8 class. Log10-transformed breadth and depth values were compared by one-way ANOVA with Sidak's multiple comparisons tests. TCRdb holds this immuneACCESS table with in-frame rearrangements only. Some clones are missing; in checked studies, unresolved V genes explain under half, and the rest has no known cause. V and J calls and clone size follow that table, whereas D and trimming were derived from the DNA. The sample table holds 90,000 to 130,000 clones, of which around 85% were seen once. The biggest ten clones account for approximately 4.6% of the sample.

The sample comes from a study of T cell responses to AZD1222 COVID-19 vaccine (dated by TCRdb to about 2021). Notes on the research overall: AZD1222 recipients given second doses at about 4 weeks or at about 12 weeks were pooled, since spike-specific TCR depth and breadth were not found to differ between the two schedules. TCR sequencing covered more than 230 trial participants: nearly 210 given two doses of AZD1222 and around 26 given two doses of MenACWY control vaccine. Trial participants were enrolled by age into 18-55, 56-69 and 70-plus year subgroups, with around 140, 26 and 57 TCR-sequenced participants respectively.

The sample's time point, from its label and the paper: baseline before first vaccination. Vaccinee samples came from UK trials COV001 and COV002, including a single-blind randomized controlled phase 2/3 trial of AZD1222 (ChAdOx1 nCoV-19) in healthy adults. For TCRbeta chain sequencing, PBMC samples were collected from trial participants at day 0 and at day 28 after the second dose. From the cysteine through the phenylalanine, the CDR3 covers 12 amino acids. Solely the CDR3 DNA is kept, with 36 bases framed from the first base. V is pared back by 5 bases and J by 2 bases, with 6 bases lying between the germline termini. CDR1 is given as LGHDT and CDR2 as YNNKEL, both from the germline V gene (reference sequence). General findings and caveats noted by the study authors: Conclusions about previously exposed vaccinees are limited, since just six AZD1222 recipients were seropositive for SARS-CoV-2 at baseline. In the small 56-69-year group, the increase in depth fell short of significance, most likely because of low power. Because no day 14 peak-response samples were available, repertoires were characterized only after the peak T cell response. Reportedly, almost half of the unique spike-specific TCRs recognized epitopes lying outside the regions that are mutated in the B.1.351 and B.1.1.7 variants. CD4 TCRs associated with the vaccine covered the entire spike protein, and the dominant responses were in regions 160-218 and 743-854. After two AZD1222 doses, spike-specific TCR breadth and depth were significantly higher than at day 0 and than in MenACWY recipients. Participants were mostly white British and included more females than males, and it was suggested by the authors that clonal diversity may have been underestimated.

The receptor was isolated from an adult in good health. Sequenced here: peripheral blood, sampled on day 0 of AZD1222 vaccination. The chain uses TRBV3-1 (or the pseudogene TRBV3-2) and TRBJ2-5; no confident D gene assignment can be made. The CDR3 protein: CASSYFQETQYF. The nucleotides read TGTGCCAGCAGCTATTTTCAAGAGACCCAGTACTTC.